This TCR beta chain was sequenced for a study of vaccination and CD4 T cells after COVID-19. Study details: Blood was drawn a median around 70 days post second dose, range 14 to 241. The stimulating agents, overlapping spike peptides, came from SARS-CoV-2, HCoV-NL63, HCoV-OC43 and HCoV-229E.

The CDR3 spans 14 residues. Trimming pared 9 bases from V and 7 bases from J, leaving 19 bases between. CDR1 is LNHDA and CDR2 is SQIVND in the germline V gene (reference sequence). The assay that was used to sequence DNA from cultured CD4+ T cells was the Oncomine TCR Beta short-read assay. TCRdb ran MiXCR on the PCR reads and lists one entry per CDR3 protein. This table has about 9,500 distinct CDR3 sequences, about 59% appearing once. This clonotype was seen a few times. The antigen is not known. Stated treatment: approximately 9-day PBMC culture with coronavirus spike peptide pools or control peptides (ViraFEST assay). Per-well cultures of two million PBMCs received around 10 IU/ml IL-2 and 10 ug/ml peptide pools.

The chain recombines TRBV19 with TRBJ1-5; unclear D gene. The specimen sequenced was CD4+ T cells from blood, cultured in vitro. The receptor's source is a human donor who had recovered from COVID-19. The CDR3 spells CASLRVGSRQPQHF. The CDR3 nucleotides are TGTGCCAGCTTGCGAGTGGGGTCTCGGCAGCCCCAGCATTTT.